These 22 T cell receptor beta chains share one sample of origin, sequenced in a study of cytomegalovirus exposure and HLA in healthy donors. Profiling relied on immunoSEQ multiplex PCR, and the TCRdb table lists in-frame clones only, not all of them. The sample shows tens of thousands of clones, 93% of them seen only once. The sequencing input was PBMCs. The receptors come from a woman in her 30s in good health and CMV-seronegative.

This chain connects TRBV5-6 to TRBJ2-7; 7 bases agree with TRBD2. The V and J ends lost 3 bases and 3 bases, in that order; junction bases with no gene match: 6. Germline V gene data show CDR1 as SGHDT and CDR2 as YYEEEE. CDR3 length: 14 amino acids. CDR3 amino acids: CASSSTSVHYEQYF. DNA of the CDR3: TGTGCCAGCAGCTCCACTAGCGTCCACTACGAGCAGTACTTC.

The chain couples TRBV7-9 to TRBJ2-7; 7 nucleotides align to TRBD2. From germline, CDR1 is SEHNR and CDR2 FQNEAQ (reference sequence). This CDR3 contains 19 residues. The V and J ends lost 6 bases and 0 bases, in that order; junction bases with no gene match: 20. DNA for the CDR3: TGTGCCAGCAGACCGGGCGGGGGAACGGTTGGGGTAAGCTCCTACGAGCAGTACTTC. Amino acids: CASRPGGGTVGVSSYEQYF.

The CDR3 sequence: CASSPGQANTGELFF. DNA for the CDR3: TGTGCCAGCAGCCCGGGACAGGCGAACACCGGGGAGCTGTTTTTT. V is TRBV7-2 and J is TRBJ2-2; 8 bases align to TRBD1. The CDR3 spans 15 residues. CDR1 is SGHTA and CDR2 is FQGNSA in the germline V gene. Unmatched junction bases numbered 2, after V lost 5 bases and J lost 0 bases.

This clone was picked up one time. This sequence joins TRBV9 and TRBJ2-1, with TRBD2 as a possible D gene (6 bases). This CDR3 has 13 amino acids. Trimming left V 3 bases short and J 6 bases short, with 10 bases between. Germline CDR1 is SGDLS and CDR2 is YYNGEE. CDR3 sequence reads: CASSGLGLNEQFF. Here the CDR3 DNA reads TGTGCCAGCAGCGGACTAGGACTCAATGAGCAGTTCTTC.

CDR3 region: CASSQPYDRGIGNTIYF. In DNA form, the CDR3 reads TGCGCCAGCAGCCAACCTTATGACAGGGGAATCGGAAACACCATATATTTT. This rearrangement joins TRBV4-1 to TRBJ1-3; 8 bases fit TRBD1. Germline V CDR1 and CDR2: MGHRA, YSYEKL. CDR3 length: 17 residues. Losses at the gene ends were 2 bases for V and 4 bases for J; bases not matched to a gene: 10.

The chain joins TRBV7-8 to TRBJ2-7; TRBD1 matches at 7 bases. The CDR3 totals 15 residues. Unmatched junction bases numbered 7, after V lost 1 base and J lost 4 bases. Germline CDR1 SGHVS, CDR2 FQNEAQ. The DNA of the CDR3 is TGTGCCAGCAGCTTAGATAGGCAGGGGGTATACGAGCAGTACTTC. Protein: CASSLDRQGVYEQYF.

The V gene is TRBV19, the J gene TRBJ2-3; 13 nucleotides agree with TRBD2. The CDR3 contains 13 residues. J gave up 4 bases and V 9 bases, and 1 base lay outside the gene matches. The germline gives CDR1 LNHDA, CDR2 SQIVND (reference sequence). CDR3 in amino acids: CASGTSGADTQYF. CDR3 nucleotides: TGTGCCAGCGGGACTAGCGGGGCAGATACGCAGTATTTT. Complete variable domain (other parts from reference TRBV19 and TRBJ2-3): DGGITQSPKYLFRKEGQNVTLSCEQNLNHDAMYWYRQDPGQGLRLIYYSQIVNDFQKGDIAEGYSVSREKKESFPLTVTSAQKNPTAFYLCASGTSGADTQYFGPGTRLTVL.

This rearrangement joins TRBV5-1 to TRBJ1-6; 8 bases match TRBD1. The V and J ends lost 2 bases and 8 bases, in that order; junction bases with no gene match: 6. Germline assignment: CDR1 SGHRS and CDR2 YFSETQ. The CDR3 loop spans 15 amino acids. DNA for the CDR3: TGCGCCAGCAGCTTATGGACAGGGATGGATTCACCCCTCCACTTT. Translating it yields CASSLWTGMDSPLHF.

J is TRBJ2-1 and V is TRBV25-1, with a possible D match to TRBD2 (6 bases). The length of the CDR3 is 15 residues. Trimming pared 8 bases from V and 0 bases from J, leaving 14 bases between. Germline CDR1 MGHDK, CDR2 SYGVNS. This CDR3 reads CASGSAGSSYNEQFF. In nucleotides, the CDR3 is TGTGCCAGCGGGTCTGCGGGGAGCTCCTACAATGAGCAGTTCTTC.

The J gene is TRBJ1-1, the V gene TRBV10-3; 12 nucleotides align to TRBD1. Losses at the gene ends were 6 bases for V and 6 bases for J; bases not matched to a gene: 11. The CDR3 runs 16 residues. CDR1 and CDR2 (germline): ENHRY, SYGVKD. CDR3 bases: TGTGCCATCAGCTCTAACCTGGGACAGGGGGCGCCTGAAGCTTTCTTT. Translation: CAISSNLGQGAPEAFF.

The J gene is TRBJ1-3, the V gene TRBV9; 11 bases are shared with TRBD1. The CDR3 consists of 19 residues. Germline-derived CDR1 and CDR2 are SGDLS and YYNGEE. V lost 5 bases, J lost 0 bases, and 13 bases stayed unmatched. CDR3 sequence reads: CASSARVGQGGNSGNTIYF. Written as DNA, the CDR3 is TGTGCCAGCAGTGCCAGAGTGGGACAGGGGGGAAACTCTGGAAACACCATATATTTT. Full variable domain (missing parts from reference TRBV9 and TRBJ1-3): DSGVTQTPKHLITATGQRVTLRCSPRSGDLSVYWYQQSLDQGLQFLIQYYNGEERAKGNILERFSAQQFPDLHSELNLSSLELGDSALYFCASSARVGQGGNSGNTIYFGEGSWLTVV.

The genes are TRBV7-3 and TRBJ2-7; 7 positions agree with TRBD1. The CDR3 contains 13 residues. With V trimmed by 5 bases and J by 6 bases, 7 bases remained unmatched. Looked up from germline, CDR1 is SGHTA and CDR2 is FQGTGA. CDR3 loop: CASSPQTGSEQYF. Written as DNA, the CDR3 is TGTGCCAGCAGCCCCCAGACAGGGTCCGAGCAGTACTTC.

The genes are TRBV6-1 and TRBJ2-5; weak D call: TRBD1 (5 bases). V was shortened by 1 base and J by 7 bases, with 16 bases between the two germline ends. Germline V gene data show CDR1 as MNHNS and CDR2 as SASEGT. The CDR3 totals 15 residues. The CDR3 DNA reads TGTGCCAGCAGTGAAGGTGGGGCCCGAACCGGGACCCAGTACTTC. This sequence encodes CASSEGGARTGTQYF.

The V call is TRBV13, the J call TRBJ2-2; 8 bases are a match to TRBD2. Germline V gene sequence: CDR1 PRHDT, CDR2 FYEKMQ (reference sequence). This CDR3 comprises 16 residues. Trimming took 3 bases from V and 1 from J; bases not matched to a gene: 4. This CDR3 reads CASSFRLAGNTGELFF. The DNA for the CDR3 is TGTGCCAGCAGCTTCCGGCTAGCGGGGAACACCGGGGAGCTGTTTTTT.

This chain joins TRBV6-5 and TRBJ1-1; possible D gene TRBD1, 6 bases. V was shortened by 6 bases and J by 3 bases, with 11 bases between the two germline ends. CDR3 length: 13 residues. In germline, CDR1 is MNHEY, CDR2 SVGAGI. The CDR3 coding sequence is TGTGCCAGCAGGACGACAGGTTACACTGAAGCTTTCTTT. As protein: CASRTTGYTEAFF.

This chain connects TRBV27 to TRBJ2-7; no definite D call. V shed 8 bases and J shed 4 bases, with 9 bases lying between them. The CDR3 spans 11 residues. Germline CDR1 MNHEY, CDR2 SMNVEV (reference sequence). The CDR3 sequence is CASSDWYEQYF. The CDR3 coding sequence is TGTGCCAGCTCCGACTGGTACGAGCAGTACTTC.

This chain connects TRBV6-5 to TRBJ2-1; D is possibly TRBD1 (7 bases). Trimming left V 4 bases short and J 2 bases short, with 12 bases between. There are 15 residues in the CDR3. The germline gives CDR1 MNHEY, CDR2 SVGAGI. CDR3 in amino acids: CASSSQGRPYNEQFF. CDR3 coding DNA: TGTGCCAGCAGTTCACAGGGGAGGCCCTACAATGAGCAGTTCTTC.

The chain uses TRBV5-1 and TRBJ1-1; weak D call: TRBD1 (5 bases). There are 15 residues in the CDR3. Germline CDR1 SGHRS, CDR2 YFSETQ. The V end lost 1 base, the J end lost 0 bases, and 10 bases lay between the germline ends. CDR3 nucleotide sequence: TGCGCCAGCAGCTTGCAGGGAAGGCTGAACACTGAAGCTTTCTTT. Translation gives CASSLQGRLNTEAFF.

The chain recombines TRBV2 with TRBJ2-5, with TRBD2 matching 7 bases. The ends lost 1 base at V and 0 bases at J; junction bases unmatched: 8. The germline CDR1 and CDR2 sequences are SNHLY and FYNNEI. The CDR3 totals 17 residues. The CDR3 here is CASSEVFRGEYQETQYF. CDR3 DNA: TGTGCCAGCAGTGAAGTGTTTCGGGGGGAGTACCAAGAGACCCAGTACTTC.

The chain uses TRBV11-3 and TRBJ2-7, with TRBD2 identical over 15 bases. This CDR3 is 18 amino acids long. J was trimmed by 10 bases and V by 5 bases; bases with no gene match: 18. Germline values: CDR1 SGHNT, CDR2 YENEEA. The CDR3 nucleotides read TGTGCCAGCAGCCCGGCGGGACTAGCGGGAGGCGGTGTCAAACCTCAGTACTTC. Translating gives CASSPAGLAGGGVKPQYF.

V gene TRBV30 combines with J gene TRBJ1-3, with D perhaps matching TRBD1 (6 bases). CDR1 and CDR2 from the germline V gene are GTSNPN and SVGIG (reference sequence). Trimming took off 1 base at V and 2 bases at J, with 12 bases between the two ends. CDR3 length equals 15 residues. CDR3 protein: CAWSGTWGPGNTIYF. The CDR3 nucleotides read TGTGCCTGGAGTGGTACGTGGGGGCCTGGAAACACCATATATTTT.

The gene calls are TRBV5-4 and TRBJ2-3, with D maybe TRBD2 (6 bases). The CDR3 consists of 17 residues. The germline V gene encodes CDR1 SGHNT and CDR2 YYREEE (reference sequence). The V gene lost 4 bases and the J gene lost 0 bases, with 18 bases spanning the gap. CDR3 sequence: CASSPPGAGTSTDTQYF. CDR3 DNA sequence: TGTGCCAGCAGCCCCCCGGGAGCGGGTACTAGCACAGATACGCAGTATTTT.